A single T cell receptor (beta chain) is shown here with its context. The antigen remains undetermined. The CDR3 loop spans 14 amino acids. V was cut by 5 bases and J by 4 bases, with 16 bases left in between. Germline values: CDR1 SGHDT, CDR2 YYEEEE. This entry comes from a study of shared clonotypes between healthy human individuals. Study at large: Each donor contributed plates that comprised three CD4 naive, three CD4 memory, two CD8 naive and one CD8 memory. Study-level findings and limits: Several donors held around 5% of naive CD4 clonotypes in common. Clonotypes which were not shared had lower generation probabilities than clonotypes that all four donors shared.

The table came from immunoSEQ multiplex PCR; TCRdb's copy has only in-frame clones and leaves some out. This sample yields a few million clones, of which 90% to 95% are seen a single time; roughly 0.36% belongs to the top ten. The chain has TRBV5-6 and TRBJ2-7; D perhaps matches TRBD1 (5 bases). The clonotype originates from a man younger than 30 in good health. Some clones in this sample may be carry-over from other donors' samples. The sequencing input was naive CD4+ T cells from PBMCs. As to subset: CD45RA+ positively selected. The CDR3 protein is CASRKLGAGYEQYF. CDR3 nucleotide sequence: TGTGCCAGCAGGAAGCTTGGGGCAGGGTACGAGCAGTACTTC.